This section outlines one T cell receptor (beta chain) sequence together with its context. In this sample, this clonotype turned up a few times. Its antigen is unknown. No base quality information exists; no much larger clone differs at one position. The data were obtained in a study of T-cell memory formation after mild COVID-19 listed by TCRdb under 2021. Concerning the study at large: Most TCR sequence clusters were specific to one of the two donors. T-cell clones expanding and contracting after mild COVID-19 in two donors were tracked by longitudinal TCRalpha and TCRbeta repertoire sequencing. The cohort was made up of two young adult volunteers, one female and one male, who were previously healthy. Results and caveats for the whole study, not just this receptor: Balanced CD4/CD8 phenotypes were observed for clones contracting from day 15 to 85, whereas a bias towards CD4+ was observed for a second wave of clones expanding from day 15 to 37. The study included only a couple of mild cases, and larger cohorts that include severe cases with pre-infection samples were judged to be necessary. Whether the second-wave clones peaking on day 37 were SARS-CoV-2 specific was not confirmed. Contracting CD4+ clones were located mainly in the CM and EM memory subsets, whereas CD8+ clones were found to be enriched in EMRA. The detection of some responding clones in pre-infection memory suggests that pre-existing cross-reactive memory T cells joined the SARS-CoV-2 response.

Measured from the cysteine to the phenylalanine, the CDR3 is 14 residues long. Only CDR3 DNA is held: 42 bases, read in frame from base 1. The junction shows trimming of 4 bases on V and 1 base on J, plus 8 bases between the germline ends. As encoded in the germline V gene, CDR1 is SGHRS while CDR2 is YFSETQ. Ficoll-Paque density gradient centrifugation was the method used to isolate PBMCs. TCRdb records Illumina NovaSeq 6000 as the sequencer. cDNA libraries for TCRalpha and TCRbeta were prepared by 5'RACE using constant-segment primers, with sample barcodes and unique molecular identifiers added. Trizol reagent was used to extract RNA from every sample. The libraries were amplified in two PCR steps, and the second step added a second sample barcode and Illumina TruSeq adapters. Sequencing of the libraries was done on an Illumina NovaSeq, producing 2 x 150 bp paired-end reads. As for the authors' bioinformatics: Reads were demultiplexed and collapsed into UMI-guided consensus sequences with migec v1.2.7. With mixcr v2.1.11, UMI consensuses were aligned to TRA and TRB V and J templates and assembled into clonotypes. A clonotype was counted as expanded or contracted only if both edgeR and NoisET called the change significant, with noise models trained on biological replicates. edgeR calls used a false discovery rate-adjusted p below 0.01 and a log2 fold-change threshold of 1. As an exploratory analysis of dynamics, max-normalized trajectories of the 1000 most abundant clonotypes were examined by PCA with hierarchical clustering. The CD4 or CD8 phenotype of responding clones was assigned using the separately sequenced CD4+ and CD8+ repertoires. The public reads were reprocessed in TCRdb via fastp at Q25 and MiXCR, keeping in-frame beta chains. Here each entry gathers all rows of one CDR3 protein and keeps the most common genes and DNA. TCRdb assigned the V and J calls; the authors' analysis was not used. The sample table contains hundreds of thousands of distinct CDR3 sequences; only one count was recorded for over 7% of them. 20% to 25% of the sample comes from the top ten.

The V and J genes are TRBV5-1 and TRBJ2-2; 6 matching bases give a weak D call of TRBD2. The source of this sequence is a young man who had mild COVID-19 (a few samples of this study predate the infection). The sample titles of this study are shuffled in the database, so cell type and time point are left out; the donor was told from shared clones. What was sequenced was PBMCs or a T cell subset sorted from them (not recorded which). This receptor has the CDR3 CASSTGLNTGELFF. The nucleotide sequence reads TGCGCCAGCAGCACGGGACTGAACACCGGGGAGCTGTTTTTT.